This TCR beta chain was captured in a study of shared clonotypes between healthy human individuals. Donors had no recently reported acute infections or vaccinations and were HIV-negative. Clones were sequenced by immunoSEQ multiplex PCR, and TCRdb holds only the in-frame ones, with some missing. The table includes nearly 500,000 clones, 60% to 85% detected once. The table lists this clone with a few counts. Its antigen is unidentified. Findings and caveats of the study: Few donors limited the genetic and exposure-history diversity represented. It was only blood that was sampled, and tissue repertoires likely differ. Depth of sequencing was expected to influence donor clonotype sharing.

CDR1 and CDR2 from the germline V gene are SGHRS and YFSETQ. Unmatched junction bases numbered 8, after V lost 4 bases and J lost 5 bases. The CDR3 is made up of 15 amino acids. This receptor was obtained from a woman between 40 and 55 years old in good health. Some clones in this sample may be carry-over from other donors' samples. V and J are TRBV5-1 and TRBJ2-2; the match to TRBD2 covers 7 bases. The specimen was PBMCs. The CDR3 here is CASSPASGITGELFF. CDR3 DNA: TGCGCCAGCAGCCCGGCTAGCGGAATAACCGGGGAGCTGTTTTTT. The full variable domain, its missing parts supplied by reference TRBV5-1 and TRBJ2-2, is KAGVTQTPRYLIKTRGQQVTLSCSPISGHRSVSWYQQTPGQGLQFLFEYFSETQRNKGNFPGRFSGRQFSNSRSEMNVSTLELGDSALYLCASSPASGITGELFFGEGSRLTVL.